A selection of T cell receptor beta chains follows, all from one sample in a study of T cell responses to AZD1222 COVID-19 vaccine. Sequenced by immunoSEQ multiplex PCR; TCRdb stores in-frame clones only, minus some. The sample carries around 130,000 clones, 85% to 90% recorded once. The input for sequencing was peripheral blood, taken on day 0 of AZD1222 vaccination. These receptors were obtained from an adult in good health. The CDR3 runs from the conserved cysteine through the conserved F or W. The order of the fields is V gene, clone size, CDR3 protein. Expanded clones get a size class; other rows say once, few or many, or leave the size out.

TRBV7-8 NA CASSLLGGGYEQYF
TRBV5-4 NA CASSQDSRNNEQFF
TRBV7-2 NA CASSRGLAGFQETQYF
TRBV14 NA CASSRTGRGYEQYF
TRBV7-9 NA CASSQWDLGNTIYF
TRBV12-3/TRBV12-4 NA CASSFGPTEAFF
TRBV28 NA CASSLRGAGEKLFF
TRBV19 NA CASSIVGGRTYNEQFF
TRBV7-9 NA CASSLDRLEAFF
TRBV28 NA CASSSQWLSNQPQHF
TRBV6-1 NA CASSDRGQSPYGYTF
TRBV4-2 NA CASSQSLAAEQYF
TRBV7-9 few CASRGRVVGSDTEAFF
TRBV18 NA CASSPRTGENSGANVLTF
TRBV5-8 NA CASSLWSGLNTEAFF
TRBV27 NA CASSLRRDVNEQFF
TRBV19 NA CASSPGQPHQPQHF
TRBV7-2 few CASSPSGSSGGELFF
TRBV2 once CASSGDRVGYGYTF